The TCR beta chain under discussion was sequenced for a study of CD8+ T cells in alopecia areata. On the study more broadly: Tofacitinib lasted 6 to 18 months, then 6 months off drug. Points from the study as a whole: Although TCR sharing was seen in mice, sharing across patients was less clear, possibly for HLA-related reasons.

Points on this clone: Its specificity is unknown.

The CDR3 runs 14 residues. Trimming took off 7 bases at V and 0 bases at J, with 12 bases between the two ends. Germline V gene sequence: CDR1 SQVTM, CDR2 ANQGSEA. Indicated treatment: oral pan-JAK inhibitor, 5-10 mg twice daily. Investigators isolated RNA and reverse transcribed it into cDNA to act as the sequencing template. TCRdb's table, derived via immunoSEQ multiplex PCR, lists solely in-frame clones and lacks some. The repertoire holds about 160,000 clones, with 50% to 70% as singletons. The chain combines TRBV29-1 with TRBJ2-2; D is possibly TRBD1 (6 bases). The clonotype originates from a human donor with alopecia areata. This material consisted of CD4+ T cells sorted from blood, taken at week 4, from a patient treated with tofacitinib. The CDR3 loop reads CSATQGTNTGELFF. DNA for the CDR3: TGCAGCGCCACGCAGGGGACGAACACCGGGGAGCTGTTTTTT.